This TCR beta chain was sequenced in a study of blood T cell repertoires in COVID-19 (dated by TCRdb to the early 2020s). Regarding the study in general: Samples from collaborators originated in the United States, Italy and Spain and spanned both the acute and convalescent phases of COVID-19. The material from the prospective study consisted of cDNA or gDNA derived from T cells, B-cell-depleted T cells, or PBMCs. The dataset comprised deeply sampled blood TCRbeta repertoires from subjects exposed to, actively infected with, or recovered from COVID-19. The repertoires were made available in a free public database intended to serve as a resource for research on the immune response to SARS-CoV-2. Samples were obtained from the ongoing ImmuneRACE study (first 160 participants) and from over 1,000 subjects provided by 6 global collaborators. Nearly every sample came with metadata listing a de-identified subject ID, COVID-19 status, age in years and sex. HLA class I and class II types, where available, came from metadata supplied by the sample provider rather than from assay-based typing.

Participants in the prospective study were aged 18 to 89 years, lived in 20 to 25 United States geographic areas, and enrolled through a virtual design. In the prospective study, cohorts were assigned on the basis of participant-reported clinical history obtained from a screening survey and a study questionnaire. Recovered participants in ImmuneRACE Cohort 3 were defined by two consecutive negative NP/OP PCR tests, clearance by a healthcare professional, or resolution of symptoms. Each participant in the prospective study had whole blood, serum and a nasopharyngeal or oropharyngeal swab collected by mobile phlebotomists. Participants in the prospective study had the option to provide additional blood draws and questionnaires over an approximately 2-month period. Prospective study blood samples were shipped either frozen or at room temperature before DNA extraction. TCRbeta CDR3 regions were amplified from genomic DNA by means of the immunoSEQ Assay, a bias-controlled multiplex PCR. The study's processing was this. The number of nucleated cells in each sample was estimated from the amplification of reference gene primers within the assay. Sequence reads were collapsed and filtered to measure the absolute abundance of every unique TCRbeta CDR3 rearrangement. For each sample, productive Simpson clonality was calculated by taking the square root of Simpson's diversity index across productive rearrangements. TCRdb carries this immuneACCESS record with in-frame sequences only. Its versions omit some clonotypes, under half of them owing to an unresolved V gene in the studies checked, with the rest unexplained. Clonal size and the V and J genes are those of that table, whereas D and trimming came from the DNA. The sample table lists 150,000 to 200,000 clones, around 81% of them with a count of one. Clones ranked in the top ten supply less than 9.5% of the sample.

For CDR1 and CDR2, the germline V gene lists MDHEN and SYDVKM. The CDR3 runs 11 amino acids, cysteine and phenylalanine included. Of the read, only the CDR3 DNA is kept; its 33 bases are in frame from base 1. Findings and caveats that apply to the study as a whole: How much clinical and demographic metadata was included differed by source and by participant, and the metadata was provided uncurated.

Worth noting for this clone: The antigen this receptor binds is unknown. An end of the junction differs from the germline gene, which may be a read error.

The TCR originated in a man aged 40-55 years who had recovered from COVID-19. Recombination linked TRBV28 to TRBJ1-6; the D gene is possibly TRBD1, with 5 bases matching. Source material: PBMCs or T cells enriched from blood (not recorded which). The nucleotides are TGTGCCAGCAGTCTCAGGGATCCCCCAGTGTTT. Translated, it gives CASSLRDPPVF.